This T cell receptor (beta chain) derives from a study of blood T cell repertoires in COVID-19. Trimming shortened V by 3 bases and J by 1 base, and 19 bases separated the two germline ends. This CDR3 is built from 18 residues. CDR1 and CDR2 (germline): LGHDT, YNNKEL (reference sequence). Using immunoSEQ multiplex PCR, the repertoire was profiled, and TCRdb retains in-frame clones only, with some absent. This sample has tens of thousands of clones, with about nine tenths found just once. The receptor was isolated from a man aged 60 to 75 with acute or convalescent COVID-19. The rearrangement links TRBV3-1 (or the pseudogene TRBV3-2) to TRBJ1-5; the D gene is possibly TRBD1 (5 bases). The sequenced sample consisted of peripheral blood. The CDR3, as DNA: TGTGCCAGCAGCCAGATGGGGCGGACGGATAACAGCAATCAGCCCCAGCATTTT. It specifies CASSQMGRTDNSNQPQHF.